This record concerns one TCR beta chain sequence. Its antigen remains unknown. This entry comes from a study of shared clonotypes between healthy human individuals. The study's findings and limits: A generally larger estimated richness was seen in naive subsets than in memory subsets. Approximately 5% was the fraction of naive CD4 clonotypes found shared across several donors.

TCRdb keeps only in-frame clones here, not all; method: immunoSEQ multiplex PCR. This table holds roughly 2.5 million clones, approximately 94% found once. Trimming removed 3 bases from V and 6 bases from J; junction bases left unmatched: 15. CDR1 and CDR2 (germline): GTSNPN, SVGIG (reference sequence). CDR3 size: 17 residues. The TCR sequence derives from a man aged 18 to 29 in good health. V is TRBV30 and J is TRBJ2-2; 8 nucleotides agree with TRBD2. Specimen: naive CD4+ T cells sorted from blood. Subset denoted: CD45RA+ positively selected. The CDR3 sequence: CAWSAPRGTRFPGELFF. The CDR3 nucleotides read TGTGCCTGGAGCGCTCCTCGAGGGACTAGATTTCCCGGGGAGCTGTTTTTT. The full variable domain, in which reference TRBV30 and TRBJ2-2 provide the parts outside the CDR3, is SQTIHQWPATLVQPVGSPLSLECTVEGTSNPNLYWYRQAAGRGLQLLFYSVGIGQISSEVPQNLSASRPQDRQFILSSKKLLLSDSGFYLCAWSAPRGTRFPGELFFGEGSRLTVL.